This T cell receptor beta chain was sequenced during a study of blood T cell repertoires in COVID-19. In the study overall: From the United States, Italy and Spain came samples of acute and convalescent COVID-19.

Original data processing: Estimation of nucleated cell counts relied on the amplification of reference gene primers. Sequencing used immunoSEQ multiplex PCR; TCRdb keeps in-frame clones, though not all of them. V and J calls and clone size are those listed in that table; D and trimming were worked out from the DNA. The repertoire holds just over 300,000 clones, about nine tenths seen once, with around 9.5% in the top ten. The V gene's germline CDR1 is ENHRY and CDR2 SYGVKD. The CDR3 is made up of 13 amino acids. Two negative PCRs, clearance, or symptom resolution characterized the recovered Cohort 3 donors.

Sequencing used PBMCs or T cells enriched from blood (not recorded which). The chain combines TRBV10-3 with TRBJ2-1; 7 bases fit TRBD2. This TCR was sampled from a woman between 40 and 55 years old who had recovered from COVID-19. The CDR3 nucleotides are TGTGCATTGGGAGGGGACGTCCCCAATGAGCAGTTCTTC. This codes for CALGGDVPNEQFF.